This T cell receptor beta chain was sequenced in a study of T cell responses to AZD1222 COVID-19 vaccine. Study conclusions and caveats: A mostly white British donor set with more females was recruited, and clonal diversity was possibly underestimated. Among vaccine-associated CD4 TCRs, coverage spanned spike, with dominance at 160-218 and 743-854.

Some clones are missing from TCRdb's copy, which holds only in-frame ones; the method was immunoSEQ multiplex PCR. The sample lists tens of thousands of clones, roughly nine tenths occurring once. The germline V and J ends were trimmed by 0 bases and 5 bases, with 3 bases remaining between them. Germline V CDR1 and CDR2: SGHNT, YYREEE (reference sequence). CDR3 length equals 12 residues. Concerning this clone itself: The antigen remains unidentified.

The sample here was peripheral blood, taken on day 0 of AZD1222 vaccination. This clonotype was sampled from an adult in good health. V is TRBV5-4 and J is TRBJ2-1; no definite D call. The CDR3 DNA follows: TGTGCCAGCAGCTTGGGGGACAATGAGCAGTTCTTC. It encodes CASSLGDNEQFF.